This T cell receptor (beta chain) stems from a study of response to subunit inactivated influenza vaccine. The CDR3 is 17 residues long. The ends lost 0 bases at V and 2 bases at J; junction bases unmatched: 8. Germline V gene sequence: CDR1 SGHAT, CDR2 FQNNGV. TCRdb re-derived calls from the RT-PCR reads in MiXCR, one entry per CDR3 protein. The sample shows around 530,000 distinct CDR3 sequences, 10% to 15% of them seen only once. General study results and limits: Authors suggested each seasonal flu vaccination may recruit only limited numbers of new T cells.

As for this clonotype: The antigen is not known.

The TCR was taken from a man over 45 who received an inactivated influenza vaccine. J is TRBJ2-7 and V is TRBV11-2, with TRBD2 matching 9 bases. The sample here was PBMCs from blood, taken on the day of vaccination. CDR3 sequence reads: CASSLEVMTSGTYEQYF. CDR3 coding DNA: TGTGCCAGCAGCTTAGAGGTGATGACTAGCGGAACCTACGAGCAGTACTTC.